The following is a T cell receptor beta chain sequence with its context. Its antigen has not been determined. No clone much larger than this one lies a single base away; base qualities are absent. This sample was taken from a study of cytomegalovirus exposure and HLA in healthy donors listed by TCRdb under 2017. At the level of the whole study: According to an earlier analysis of around 600 of the donors, 150 million to 200 million T cells yielded over 100 million unique TCR beta sequences and about 280 Gb of sequence data. The number of typed donors differed by locus: roughly 620-630 for A, B, C, DRB1 and DQB1; approximately 530 for DQA1; roughly 600 for DPA1; and 450 to 480 for DPB1. In addition to the first cohort of around 670 subjects, a separate validation cohort of 120 different subjects was used. To predict cytomegalovirus infection status, the study brought together high-throughput TCR immunosequencing, statistical association of individual TCRs with disease status, and machine learning. The study aimed to test whether signatures of past pathogen exposure could be identified by cataloging public T cell receptors. Donor age, sex, ethnicity and CMV serostatus were collected together with the repertoire data. The genetic ancestry cluster associated with self-reported Caucasian donors included about 81% of the roughly 400 genotyped donors. A later analysis re-examined previously published TCR beta repertoires from more than 600 donors and added high-resolution HLA genotyping to investigate patterns of TCR occurrence. Four or five DR-DQ haplotypes were handled as single units for association and clustering because linkage in the cohort was strong. HLA typing included class I and class II loci at four-digit resolution. In a later genetic analysis, genome-wide SNP genotypes for about three fifths of the roughly 670 donors were used, and that subset was treated as a discovery cohort. An earlier analysis of 587 of the donors used high-throughput TCR beta sequencing to judge whether each TCR beta V gene segment behaved as functional or pseudogenic. Using immunosequencing, the study profiled T cell repertoires from around 670 subjects and related those repertoires to cytomegalovirus serostatus. Rather than using new phenotypic data, the later analysis identified candidate immune exposures from TCR beta sequences and from how often those sequences occurred across donors. Among about 410 genotyped donors of the cohort, an average of approximately 240,000 unique TCR beta nucleotide sequences was sequenced per donor, of which approximately 18% were non-productive. Every repertoire in the discovery cohort had been generated on one and the same sequencing platform. Approximately 310 gigabases of sequencing data and approximately 93 million unique TCR sequences were included in an early release covering around 650 HLA-typed donors. The study at large found these results: This cohort had only TCR beta chains sequenced, and the lack of alpha or paired-chain data limited which features could be detected. In an earlier analysis of about 600 of the donors, most TCR beta V segments appeared in productive rearrangements about 90% or about 30% of the time, broadly matching IMGT annotations. Because counts were too low, 15 to 20 rarely observed V segments, including chromosome 9 orphons, were left out of the earlier analysis of several hundred of the donors. While some public TCRs were present in many individuals, most TCR sequences turned up only very rarely across donors. A later analysis associated approximately 17,000 TCR beta sequences with specific HLA alleles at a false discovery rate of 0.05. Some IMGT-functional V segments, including TRBV6-2 and TRBV6-3, could not be told apart with the 87-base-pair reads, so those segments were excluded. In a later analysis, the rate of TCR association differed among HLA loci, with DRB1 alleles having the most associated TCRs and HLA-C alleles having the fewest. Roughly uniform sequencing depth across donors was assumed in presence/absence analyses, although this assumption may not hold. A cluster of highly shared sequence variants was judged likely to be a technical artifact of the sequencing pipeline. In vitro tests confirmed that a few of the cytomegalovirus-associated TCR beta chains recognize cytomegalovirus antigens. V-gene and J-gene trimming of TCR beta chains was associated with a missense DCLRE1C variant in a later genetic analysis, and the association was replicated in an independent cohort. The only immune exposure information available for the cohort was CMV serostatus. The authors suggested that the approach could potentially be generalized to other disease states and immunological phenotypes. A later genetic analysis reported fewer N-insertions in productive TCRs among donors in an Asian-associated ancestry cluster than the roughly 690-donor mean. A later analysis found that most CMV-associated TCR beta chains appeared HLA-restricted, with HLA associations seemingly driven largely by CMV exposure. The classifier was reported to diagnose cytomegalovirus status with high specificity and sensitivity in both the original and validation cohorts. Strong co-occurrence of HLA alleles, especially DR and DQ, made assigning TCR associations to individual alleles difficult. According to a later analysis, parvovirus B19, influenza, CMV and Epstein-Barr virus appeared linked to several top co-occurrence clusters. In a later analysis, HLA-associated TCR beta chains showed more clonal expansion and lower generation probabilities than non-associated chains that were equally common. The study listed 150 to 200 TCR beta chains as associated with cytomegalovirus. Correlated functional status among segregating V segments might be attributable to linkage disequilibrium, but an unknown experimental factor could not be ruled out. Because HLA typing was missing for some donors at each locus, association tests included only the typed subset. A further reported finding was that TCR beta sequences accurately predicted the HLA-A and HLA-B alleles for most subjects in the first cohort.

The cohort consisted of 600 to 700 healthy bone marrow donors. At the time of sampling, all cohort members were nominally healthy, though unrecorded immune exposures were likely present. The donor tested CMV seronegative and was one of the 352 seronegative cohort members. Each donor provided a peripheral blood sample, and peripheral blood mononuclear cells were used for TCR beta sequencing. Genomic DNA was extracted from the blood cell samples with the Qiagen DNeasy Blood Extraction Kit. Library creation used the immunoSEQ multiplex PCR assay. For the multiplex PCR, a mixture combining 60 forward primers for TCR Vbeta segments and 13 reverse primers for TCR Jbeta segments was used. Amplification of the CDR3 region of rearranged TCR beta genes was performed with a multiplex PCR assay on genomic DNA. Amplified TCR beta libraries were sequenced as 87-base-pair reads on the Illumina HiSeq System. In the paper's pipeline: In a later analysis, some 80 million unique TCR beta chains were counted across the 500 to 850 repertoires, and roughly 11 million of these chains were shared by at least two donors. Raw reads were error-corrected and collapsed into unique sequences with a nearest-neighbor algorithm that merged closely related sequences to remove PCR and sequencing errors. V, D and J gene segments were assigned by aligning CDR3 sequences to IMGT reference sequences. For a sequence to be retained, a match of at least six nucleotides was required to both a V gene segment and a J gene segment. Rearrangements were classified as productive when the CDR3 lacked stop codons and remained in frame with V and J, and all other rearrangements were classified as non-productive. Following IMGT convention, CDR3 was defined as the stretch from the second conserved V-encoded cysteine to the conserved J-encoded phenylalanine. The earlier analysis of roughly 590 of the donors excluded sequences that lacked an unambiguous match to a single V gene segment. An earlier analysis of fewer than 750 of the donors classified V segments as functional when productive rearrangements were above 56.7% and as segregating when the standard deviation between donors was above 5%. A statistical classification framework was developed to diagnose cytomegalovirus status using the catalog of TCR beta chain sequences. A later analysis assigned V and J genes by comparing TCR nucleotide sequences with IMGT/GENE-DB human TR gene sequences. The TCRdist pipeline was used in a later analysis to assign CDR3 sequences and most-parsimonious VDJ recombination scenarios. In a later analysis, each TCR beta chain was defined by its CDR3 amino acid sequence together with its V-gene family, and reads without a unique V-gene family were excluded. To address suspected cross-contamination and a sequencing artifact, a later analysis removed under 600 highly shared, low-generation-probability nucleotide sequences. For each public chain, a later analysis derived a clonal expansion index from normalized ranks of inferred template counts within each repertoire. A later analysis computed generation probabilities with a VDJ recombination model fitted to out-of-frame rearrangements, and checked the results against IGoR. Hypergeometric tests were used in a later analysis to score TCR-TCR, TCR-HLA and TCR-CMV co-occurrence, with a repertoire-size bias correction applied to the TCR pairs. False discovery rates were estimated in a later analysis by permuting HLA or CMV assignments 20 times. In a later analysis, co-occurring TCRs were grouped using DBSCAN, and TCRdist sequence similarity was added for clustering within HLA-allele-positive subsets. For co-occurrence clustering, repertoires with fewer than 30,000 or more than 120,000 public chains were excluded, along with five repertoires with anomalous nucleotide sharing. In TCRdb, the immuneACCESS table is reduced to in-frame sequences with V and J assigned. These tables do not hold every clone; where another copy was compared, an unresolved V gene accounts for under half, and the others remain unexplained. V, J and clone size are those of that table, while D and trimming were read from the DNA. The sample table contains roughly 130,000 clones; only one count was recorded for about 76% of them. About 0.7% of the sample is taken by the ten largest.

Via the germline V gene, CDR1 is SGHTA and CDR2 FQGNSA. The V and J ends are trimmed by 2 bases and 8 bases, leaving 27 bases between them. The CDR3 starts with the cysteine, ends with the phenylalanine, and has 18 residues. The only DNA kept is the CDR3, 54 bases in frame from the first base. In this chain, TRBV7-2 is recombined with TRBJ1-2, with no reliable assignment of the D segment. The sample consisted of PBMCs. This receptor was identified in a man younger than 35 in good health and CMV-seronegative. The DNA reads TGTGCCAGCAGCTTATTAAGATTGGCGACGCTGCGGGCGGGGGGCTACACCTTC. This yields the protein CASSLLRLATLRAGGYTF.